This passage covers 2 T cell receptor beta chains from one sample sequenced in a study of blood T cell repertoires in COVID-19. Profiled with immunoSEQ multiplex PCR; TCRdb holds only in-frame clones, not every one. Among around 180,000 clones, approximately 84% were seen once, and the ten largest hold about 12%. The sequenced sample consisted of PBMCs or T cells enriched from blood (not recorded which). These TCRs come from a man in his forties or fifties who had recovered from COVID-19.

This chain connects TRBV29-1 to TRBJ1-3; TRBD1 is a possible D gene (6 bases). The ends were cut back, 4 bases at V and 4 bases at J, with 8 bases in the middle. The length of the CDR3 is 12 residues. Germline CDR1 and CDR2: SQVTM and ANQGSEA. The CDR3 sequence: CSVADSGNTIYF. The CDR3, as DNA: TGCAGCGTTGCGGACAGCGGAAACACCATATATTTT.

The chain has TRBV5-5 and TRBJ2-5; 7 bases are shared with TRBD2. This CDR3 is built from 15 residues. CDR1 and CDR2 (germline): SGHKS, YYEKEE (reference sequence). Trimming at V came to 7 bases and at J to 1 base, leaving 10 bases not matched to a gene. The CDR3 loop reads CASFQGGILQETQYF. The CDR3 bases are TGTGCCAGCTTTCAGGGAGGGATTCTCCAAGAGACCCAGTACTTC.